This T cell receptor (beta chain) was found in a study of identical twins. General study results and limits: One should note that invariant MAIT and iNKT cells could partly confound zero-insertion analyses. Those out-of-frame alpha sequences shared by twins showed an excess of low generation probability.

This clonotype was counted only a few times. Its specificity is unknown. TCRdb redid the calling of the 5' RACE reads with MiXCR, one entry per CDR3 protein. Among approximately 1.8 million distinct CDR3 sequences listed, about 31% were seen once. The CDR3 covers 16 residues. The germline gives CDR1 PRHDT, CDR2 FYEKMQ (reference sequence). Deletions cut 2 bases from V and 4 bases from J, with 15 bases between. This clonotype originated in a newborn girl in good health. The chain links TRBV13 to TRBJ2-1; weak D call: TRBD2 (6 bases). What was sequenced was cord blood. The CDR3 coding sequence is TGTGCCAGCAGCTTACGGTTCCGGGAGAGGTACAATGAGCAGTTCTTC. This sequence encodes CASSLRFRERYNEQFF.